This is a list of T cell receptor beta chains from one sample in a study of T cells in Graves' hyperthyroidism and ophthalmopathy. TCRdb fed the multiplex PCR reads into MiXCR, producing one record per CDR3 protein. The repertoire holds hundreds of thousands of distinct CDR3 sequences, with 45% as singletons. Sample: peripheral blood or thyroid tissue (not recorded which). The receptors derive from an adult man with Graves' disease, either hyperthyroidism or ophthalmopathy (not recorded which). The CDR3 runs from the conserved cysteine through the conserved F or W. D genes are given only for firm matches. A clone size is listed for some rows: how often the clone was seen (once, few, many), or a class if it is expanded.

>TRBV25-1|TRBJ1-4|-|-
CALGGGNEKLFF
TGTGCCCTTGGAGGGGGGAATGAAAAACTGTTTTTT
>TRBV7-9|TRBJ2-7|-|few
CASSWSTGYEQYF
TGTGCCAGCAGCTGGTCAACGGGCTACGAGCAGTACTTC
>TRBV29-1|TRBJ2-7|-|many
CSVAPGRALGEQYF
TGCAGCGTTGCTCCGGGACGGGCCCTCGGCGAGCAGTACTTC
>TRBV2|TRBJ1-1|-|-
CASSVQITVNTEAFF
TGTGCCAGCAGCGTCCAGATAACAGTGAACACTGAAGCTTTCTTT
>TRBV19|TRBJ1-6|TRBD1|many
CASSALGTGSFTLHF
TGTGCCAGTAGTGCGCTAGGGACAGGGTCGTTCACCCTCCACTTT
>TRBV7-9|TRBJ1-6|-|-
CASSFEGEGNSPLHF
TGTGCCAGCAGCTTTGAGGGAGAAGGTAATTCACCCCTCCACTTT
>TRBV5-1|TRBJ2-7|TRBD1|-
CASSLSMGQGYEQYF
TGCGCCAGCAGCTTGTCCATGGGACAGGGGTACGAGCAGTACTTC
>TRBV7-8|TRBJ1-6|-|-
CASSAGVNSPLHF
TGTGCCAGCAGCGCAGGGGTTAATTCACCCCTCCACTTT
>TRBV5-5|TRBJ1-1|-|few
CASSPYRVGAEAFF
TGTGCCAGCAGCCCATACAGGGTAGGGGCTGAAGCTTTCTTT
>TRBV2|TRBJ1-4|-|-
CASSLAGSGKLFF
TGTGCCAGCAGTTTAGCAGGTTCAGGAAAACTGTTTTTT
>TRBV7-8|TRBJ1-5|-|many
CASRTGNQPQHF
TGTGCCAGCAGGACCGGGAATCAGCCCCAGCATTTT
>TRBV10-1|TRBJ1-3|-|few
CASSPTFSGNTIYF
TGCGCCAGCAGCCCTACCTTCTCTGGAAACACCATATATTTT
>TRBV15|TRBJ1-2|-|-
CATSSEGWTAGYTF
TGTGCCACCAGCAGTGAGGGTTGGACAGCTGGCTACACCTTC
>TRBV13|TRBJ2-5|TRBD1|-
CASSCFNRGLRETQYF
TGTGCCAGCAGCTGTTTCAACAGGGGGCTCCGGGAGACCCAGTACTTC
>TRBV29-1|TRBJ2-5|TRBD2|-
CSRGSGKTQYF
TGCAGCCGCGGGAGTGGAAAGACCCAGTACTTC
>TRBV7-2|TRBJ1-4|-|few
CASSLDGGIGEKLFF
TGTGCCAGCAGCTTAGATGGGGGAATTGGTGAAAAACTGTTTTTT
>TRBV24-1|TRBJ1-1|TRBD1|-
CATSDPSGTGEAFF
TGTGCCACCAGTGATCCTAGCGGGACAGGGGAAGCTTTCTTT
>TRBV2|TRBJ1-1|-|-
CASSDLWGAAFF
TGTGCCAGCAGTGATCTATGGGGGGCAGCTTTCTTT
>TRBV11-1|TRBJ1-5|TRBD1|-
CASSLVAGTGDYSNQPQHF
TGTGCCAGCAGCTTAGTAGCCGGGACAGGGGACTATAGCAATCAACCCCAGCATTTT
>TRBV24-1|TRBJ1-3|-|-
CATSDYSPGPTGNTIYF
TGTGCCACCAGTGACTATTCGCCGGGACCGACTGGAAACACCATATATTTT
>TRBV9|TRBJ1-5|-|many
CASSGGDSNQPQHF
TGTGCCAGCAGCGGGGGCGATAGCAATCAGCCCCAGCATTTT
>TRBV7-2|TRBJ2-1|-|-
CASSFYVNNEQFF
TGTGCCAGCAGCTTTTACGTTAACAATGAGCAGTTCTTC
>TRBV10-3|TRBJ1-5|TRBD1|-
CAIRGQGYSNQPQHF
TGTGCCATCAGAGGACAGGGCTATAGCAATCAGCCCCAGCATTTT
>TRBV19|TRBJ2-2|TRBD1|few
CASSFAQGTGELFF
TGTGCCAGTAGCTTCGCACAGGGGACCGGGGAGCTGTTTTTT
>TRBV12-3/TRBV12-4|TRBJ2-7|-|few
CASSFGTFYEQYF
TGTGCCAGCAGTTTCGGCACATTCTACGAGCAGTACTTC
>TRBV14|TRBJ1-2|-|many
CASSQNRDGYTF
TGTGCCAGCAGCCAAAACAGGGATGGCTACACCTTC
>TRBV28|TRBJ1-5|-|few
CASSLIPAFDNQPQHF
TGTGCCAGCAGTTTGATCCCCGCCTTCGACAATCAGCCCCAGCATTTT
>TRBV7-2|TRBJ1-5|TRBD1|many
CASSLADRGGQPQHF
TGTGCCAGCAGCTTGGCGGACAGGGGAGGGCAGCCCCAGCATTTT
>TRBV5-5|TRBJ2-7|TRBD2|few
CASSLISWTSASYEQYF
TGTGCCAGCAGCTTGATATCTTGGACTAGCGCTTCCTACGAGCAGTACTTC
>TRBV6-2/TRBV6-3|TRBJ1-2|-|-
CASSYGPIWGVDYGYTF
TGTGCCAGCAGTTACGGTCCCATTTGGGGGGTCGACTATGGCTACACCTTC
>TRBV6-1|TRBJ1-6|-|-
CASSYSGDGTPLHF
TGTGCCAGCAGTTACTCGGGCGACGGAACACCCCTCCACTTT
>TRBV10-3|TRBJ1-6|-|once
CAISGLSGTGGAFHF
TGTGCCATCAGTGGACTTTCAGGGACGGGTGGTGCCTTCCACTTT
>TRBV7-2|TRBJ1-2|-|once
CASSFTTGGDYGYTF
TGTGCCAGCAGCTTCACGACAGGAGGCGACTATGGCTACACCTTC
>TRBV5-5|TRBJ1-2|-|many
CASSLGRVGGYTF
TGTGCCAGCAGCTTGGGCAGGGTTGGTGGCTACACCTTC
>TRBV7-8|TRBJ2-5|-|-
CASSFRGAGETQYF
TGTGCCAGCAGCTTCCGTGGGGCAGGAGAGACCCAGTACTTC
>TRBV20-1|TRBJ1-5|TRBD1|many
CSARTGSNQPQHF
TGCAGTGCTAGGACAGGGAGCAATCAGCCCCAGCATTTT
>TRBV29-1|TRBJ2-7|TRBD1|-
CSVDSARGPSYEQYF
TGCAGCGTTGACAGTGCCAGGGGGCCGTCCTACGAGCAGTACTTC
>TRBV24-1|TRBJ1-2|TRBD1|many
CATSDPSGTGDGYTF
TGTGCCACCAGTGATCCCTCCGGGACAGGGGATGGCTACACCTTC
>TRBV20-1|TRBJ1-2|TRBD1|-
CRRTGQNYGYTF
TGCAGGCGGACAGGTCAGAACTATGGCTACACCTTC
>TRBV20-1|TRBJ2-7|-|once
CSASTHSDTSYEQYF
TGCAGTGCCAGCACCCACTCGGACACTTCCTACGAGCAGTACTTC
>TRBV5-1|TRBJ2-7|-|-
CASSLGQTFHEQYF
TGCGCCAGCAGCTTGGGACAGACATTCCACGAGCAGTACTTC
>TRBV29-1|TRBJ2-5|-|many
CSVEVGSQETQYF
TGCAGCGTTGAAGTCGGGTCACAAGAGACCCAGTACTTC
>TRBV29-1|TRBJ1-5|TRBD1|-
CSVGQAGNQPQHF
TGCAGCGTGGGACAGGCGGGTAATCAGCCCCAGCATTTT
>TRBV7-9|TRBJ2-2|-|-
CASSPRGDKNTGELFF
TGTGCCAGCAGCCCCCGCGGGGACAAGAACACCGGGGAGCTGTTTTTT
>TRBV11-2|TRBJ2-7|TRBD1|-
CASSITRQGSDEQYF
TGTGCCAGTAGTATAACTCGACAGGGGTCTGACGAGCAGTACTTC
>TRBV5-4|TRBJ2-7|-|-
CASSLPGLEGPEQYF
TGTGCCAGCAGCTTGCCAGGTTTGGAGGGCCCCGAGCAGTACTTC